This T cell receptor beta chain is drawn from a study of T cell clones after liver transplantation. Study as a whole: Subjects received no induction therapy and standard immunosuppression until randomization at 12-24 months post-transplant.

Only in-frame clones appear in the TCRdb table, and some are missing; sequencing was by immunoSEQ multiplex PCR. This sample has thousands of clones, with about 84% found just once. Germline CDR1 reads SGHKS; CDR2 reads YYEKEE (reference sequence). CDR3 size: 15 residues. Deletions cut 0 bases from V and 4 bases from J, with 13 bases between. The TCR comes from a human donor who received a liver transplant. This sample comprised CD8+ T cells from blood, obtained before liver transplant. This chain uses TRBV5-5 with TRBJ1-2; the D gene is possibly TRBD1 (5 bases). CDR3 bases: TGTGCCAGCAGCTTGGAGTTAGGGGCGGCCTATGGCTACACCTTC. This encodes CASSLELGAAYGYTF. Full variable domain (remainder filled in from reference TRBV5-5 and TRBJ1-2): DAGVTQSPTHLIKTRGQQVTLRCSPISGHKSVSWYQQVLGQGPQFIFQYYEKEERGRGNFPDRFSARQFPNYSSELNVNALLLGDSALYLCASSLELGAAYGYTFGSGTRLTVV.